This T cell receptor (beta chain) was observed in a study of blood T cells in healthy people across ages. PBMCs numbering at least 6 million were isolated per sample. Germline CDR1 and CDR2: SNHLY and FYNNEI. This CDR3 is built from 14 residues. Trimming took 6 bases from V and 0 from J, leaving 10 bases between them. PCR was performed a second time for about 7 to 12 cycles using a sample-barcoded 5' primer and a J-beta primer mix. TCRdb reprocessed the 5' RACE reads with MiXCR, giving one entry per CDR3 protein. In the table there are about 1.8 million distinct CDR3 sequences, roughly 50% of which are singletons.

Material for sequencing was blood. This rearrangement joins TRBV2 to TRBJ2-3, with D possibly being TRBD2 (5 bases). The sequence came from a woman in her thirties or forties in good health. As DNA, the CDR3 is TGTGCCAGCAGCATGAGACTAAGCACAGATACGCAGTATTTT. Translated: CASSMRLSTDTQYF.